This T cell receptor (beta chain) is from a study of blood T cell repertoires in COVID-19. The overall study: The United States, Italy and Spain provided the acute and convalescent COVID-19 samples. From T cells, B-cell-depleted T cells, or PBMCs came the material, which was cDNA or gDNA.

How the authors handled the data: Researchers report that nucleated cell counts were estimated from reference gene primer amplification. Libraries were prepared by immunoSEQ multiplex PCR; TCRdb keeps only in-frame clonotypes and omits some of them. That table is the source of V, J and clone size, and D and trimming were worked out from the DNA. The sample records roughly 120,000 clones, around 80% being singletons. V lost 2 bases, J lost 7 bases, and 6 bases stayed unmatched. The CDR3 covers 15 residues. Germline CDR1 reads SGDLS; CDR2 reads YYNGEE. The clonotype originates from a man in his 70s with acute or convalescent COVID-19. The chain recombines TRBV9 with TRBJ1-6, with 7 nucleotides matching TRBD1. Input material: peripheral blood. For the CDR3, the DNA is TGTGCCAGCAGCGTCGGGACAGTTTCCAATTCACCCCTCCACTTT. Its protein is CASSVGTVSNSPLHF. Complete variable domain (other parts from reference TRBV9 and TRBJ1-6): DSGVTQTPKHLITATGQRVTLRCSPRSGDLSVYWYQQSLDQGLQFLIQYYNGEERAKGNILERFSAQQFPDLHSELNLSSLELGDSALYFCASSVGTVSNSPLHFGNGTRLTVT.